The clone carrying this TCR beta chain turned up a few times. Every TCR cDNA molecule bore its own unique molecular identifier. Each CDR3 protein gets one entry after TCRdb re-called the 5' RACE reads with MiXCR. Of tens of thousands of distinct CDR3 sequences listed, roughly 5% are singletons. The data stem from a study of spatial heterogeneity in lung cancer. From germline, CDR1 is MNHEY and CDR2 SVGAGI. This CDR3 is 16 amino acids long. The V and J ends lost 5 bases and 9 bases, in that order; junction bases with no gene match: 17. Indicated time point: sample taken at primary tumor resection. Tumor, nontumor lung or frozen PBMC supplied whole RNA, sequenced without sorting. Patients with untreated early-stage non-small cell lung cancer, numbering 55 to 75, were the donors.

V is TRBV6-5 and J is TRBJ2-5; 8 nucleotides agree with TRBD1. The TCR sequence derives from a female donor with early-stage non-small cell lung cancer. The source material was PBMCs, sampled at surgery. The DNA of the CDR3 is TGTGCCAGCAGTCGCTACCTATCGTGGACAGGGCAGGCCCAGTACTTC. Translating gives CASSRYLSWTGQAQYF.